This T cell receptor (beta chain) came from a study of T cells in Graves' hyperthyroidism and ophthalmopathy. The overall study: Sampling of peripheral blood happened at initial diagnosis, prior to any treatment.

Germline CDR1 is KGHSH and CDR2 is LQKENI. The CDR3 totals 15 residues. V lost 5 bases and J 1 base, leaving 15 bases between the germline ends. Study-level findings and limits: Ophthalmopathy, as predicted by the model, came a median roughly 6.5 months after the prediction.

This clonotype has a handful of counts. The target antigen is unknown. Researchers amplified the TCR beta CDR3 regions from RNA transcripts. A first-round RT-PCR of the TCR CDR3 used the HTBI primer set. TCRdb analysed the multiplex PCR reads with MiXCR anew, one entry per CDR3 protein. The sample carries 280,000 or so distinct CDR3 sequences, 20% to 30% recorded once. Sequenced sample: blood. The rearrangement uses TRBV18 and TRBJ2-7; D not resolved. The sequence came from a man aged 40-50 years with Graves' hyperthyroidism that later progressed to Graves' ophthalmopathy. The CDR3 DNA follows: TGTGCCAGCTCATCCCCGGGCACAGAGTCCTACGAGCAGTACTTC. Its protein is CASSSPGTESYEQYF.